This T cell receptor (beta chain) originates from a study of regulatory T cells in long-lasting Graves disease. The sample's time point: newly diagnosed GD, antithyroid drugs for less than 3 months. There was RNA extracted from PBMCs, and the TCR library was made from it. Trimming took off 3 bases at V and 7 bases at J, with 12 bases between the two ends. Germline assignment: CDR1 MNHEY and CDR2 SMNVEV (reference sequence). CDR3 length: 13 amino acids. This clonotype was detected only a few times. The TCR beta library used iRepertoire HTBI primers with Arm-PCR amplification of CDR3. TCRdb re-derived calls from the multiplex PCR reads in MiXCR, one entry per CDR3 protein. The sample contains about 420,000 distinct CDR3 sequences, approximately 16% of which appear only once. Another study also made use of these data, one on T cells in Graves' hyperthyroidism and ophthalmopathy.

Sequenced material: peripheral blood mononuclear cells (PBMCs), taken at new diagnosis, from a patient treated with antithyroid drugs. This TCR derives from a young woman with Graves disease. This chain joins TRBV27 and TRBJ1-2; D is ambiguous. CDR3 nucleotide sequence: TGTGCCAGCAGTTTTAACAGTAAAGGTGGCTACACCTTC. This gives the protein CASSFNSKGGYTF.